This T cell receptor beta chain was identified in a study of T cell responses to AZD1222 COVID-19 vaccine. The method was immunoSEQ multiplex PCR; TCRdb's version includes in-frame clones alone and lacks a portion of them. The sample includes fewer than 200,000 clones, roughly nine tenths seen only once; the top ten take approximately 2%. This CDR3 spans 11 amino acids. The rearrangement links TRBV21-1 to TRBJ1-2; the tabulated D call, TRBD1, remains unverified against the DNA. TRBV21-1 is reported as a pseudogene. Here the sequenced sample was peripheral blood, taken on day 0 of AZD1222 vaccination. The sequence was obtained from an adult in good health. In DNA form, the CDR3 reads TGTGCCCAAAACAGGGTATGTGGCTACACCTTC. It codes for CAQNRVCGYTF.